One and the same sample provided the 27 T cell receptor beta chains below, sequenced in a study of early T cells in non-severe SARS-CoV-2 infection. TCRdb called the 5' RACE reads again in MiXCR, with one record for every CDR3 protein. The table has tens of thousands of distinct CDR3 sequences, about 6.4% seen once. Sample: whole blood, taken at baseline. The origin of the receptors is an adult who was a healthcare worker with PCR-confirmed SARS-CoV-2 infection or an uninfected control (not recorded which).

The table lists this clonotype with many counts. This chain connects TRBV23-1 to TRBJ2-7; D tentatively reads TRBD1 or TRBD2 (5 bases each). TRBV23-1 is an ORF; its function is uncertain. The CDR3 spans 15 residues. The germline V and J ends were trimmed by 2 bases and 4 bases, with 15 bases remaining between them. CDR3: CASSQDGAYYYEQYF. CDR3 DNA: TGCGCCAGCAGTCAAGACGGGGCGTACTATTACGAGCAGTACTTC.

The CDR3 sequence is CASSQELFF. The DNA for the CDR3 is TGTGCCAGCAGCCAAGAACTGTTTTTT. This chain connects TRBV3-2 to TRBJ1-4. TRBV3-2 is noted as a pseudogene. The CDR3 loop spans 9 amino acids.

This clonotype was observed at least ten times. The chain couples TRBV29-1 to TRBJ2-3, with D hard to call. This CDR3 is built from 13 residues. Germline CDR1 and CDR2: SQVTM and ANQGSEA. V was trimmed by 1 base and J by 3 bases, leaving 8 bases between them. The CDR3 coding sequence is TGCAGCGTTGAAGCCACAAGGACAGATACGCAGTATTTT. Its protein is CSVEATRTDTQYF.

This clonotype was found many times. CDR3 amino acids: CASSLSGKWYEQYF. DNA of the CDR3: TGTGCCAGCAGCTTATCAGGGAAGTGGTACGAGCAGTACTTC. This chain joins TRBV7-9 and TRBJ2-7; D perhaps matches TRBD1 (5 bases). Per the germline V gene, CDR1 is SEHNR and CDR2 is FQNEAQ (reference sequence). Trimming shortened V by 2 bases and J by 4 bases, and 12 bases separated the two germline ends. The CDR3 runs to 14 residues.

This clonotype was seen repeatedly, ten times or more. CDR3 region: CASSIDLEIQGTFGNQPQHF. In DNA form, the CDR3 reads TGTGCCAGTAGTATAGATCTTGAAATCCAGGGGACTTTTGGCAATCAGCCCCAGCATTTT. This chain uses TRBV19 with TRBJ1-5; D perhaps matches TRBD1 (6 bases). The CDR3 has 20 residues. Trimming shortened V by 0 bases and J by 2 bases, and 23 bases separated the two germline ends. The germline V gene encodes CDR1 LNHDA and CDR2 SQIVND (reference sequence).

Many counts were recorded for this clonotype. J is TRBJ2-3 and V is TRBV23-1; D might be TRBD1 (6 bases). TRBV23-1 is classed as an ORF, of uncertain function. This CDR3 contains 15 residues. Trimming cost V 0 bases and J 3 bases, with 10 bases left between them. For the CDR3, the DNA is TGCGCCAGCAGTCAATCCCTCGACAGGACAGATACGCAGTATTTT. This gives the protein CASSQSLDRTDTQYF.

This clonotype was observed at least ten times. V and J are TRBV5-6 and TRBJ1-4; 8 positions match TRBD1. The CDR3 has 13 amino acids. V dropped 6 bases and J dropped 8; count of bases not matched to a gene: 6. The germline V gene has CDR1 SGHDT and CDR2 YYEEEE. CDR3 region: CASTGQGREKLFF. In DNA form, the CDR3 reads TGTGCCAGCACCGGACAGGGAAGGGAAAAACTGTTTTTT.

V usage is TRBV7-9 and J usage is TRBJ2-6, with TRBD1 identical over 7 bases. Germline values: CDR1 SEHNR, CDR2 FQNEAQ (reference sequence). The CDR3 has 17 amino acids. V gave up 7 bases and J gave up 0 bases; unmatched junction bases: 9. The DNA of the CDR3 is TGTGCCAGCACACAGGGGTTTTACGACTCTGGGGCCAACGTCCTGACTTTC. Amino acids: CASTQGFYDSGANVLTF.

For this clonotype: One base away lies a much larger clone, so this may be a sequencing read error. The J gene is TRBJ2-7, the V gene TRBV27; 8 positions match TRBD1. Germline trimming cut 1 base from V and 12 bases from J; bases unmatched to any gene: 14. This CDR3 region has 15 residues. Per germline, CDR1 MNHEY and CDR2 SMNVEV (reference sequence). Here the CDR3 DNA reads TGTGCCAGCAGTTTATGGCAGGGGGCTGTGCTTGGGCGGTACTTC. This gives the protein CASSLWQGAVLGRYF.

This clonotype turned up a few times. The V call is TRBV7-3, the J call TRBJ1-6; D unclear. CDR1 and CDR2 from the germline V gene are SGHTA and FQGTGA. V was trimmed by 1 base and J by 9 bases, leaving 7 bases between them. The CDR3 runs to 13 residues. The CDR3 region has the DNA TGTGCCAGCAGCTTAAGGGGTAGTTCACCCCTCCACTTT. It specifies CASSLRGSSPLHF.

This clonotype has a handful of counts. The chain is built from TRBV20-1 and TRBJ1-1; perhaps TRBD1 as D (5 bases). The CDR3 covers 15 residues. Per germline, CDR1 DFQATT and CDR2 SNEGSKA (reference sequence). CDR3 sequence: CRPTASSRLDTEAFF. CDR3 in DNA: TGCAGACCGACAGCATCCTCGAGGCTGGACACTGAAGCTTTCTTT.

This clonotype occurred a few times. V gene TRBV7-6 combines with J gene TRBJ2-2; 7 positions match TRBD1. Germline values: CDR1 SGHVS, CDR2 FNYEAQ. The junction had 11 bases not matched to a gene; V was cut back by 6 bases and J by 1 base. This CDR3 region has 17 residues. The CDR3 sequence is CASRLEVGTENTGELFF. CDR3 coding DNA: TGTGCCAGCAGACTAGAGGTGGGGACAGAGAACACCGGGGAGCTGTTTTTT.

This clonotype was seen repeatedly, ten times or more. This sequence joins TRBV6-5 and TRBJ1-1, with a possible D match to TRBD1 (5 bases). Germline V gene lookup returns CDR1 MNHEY and CDR2 SVGAGI. The CDR3 covers 14 residues. With 6 bases removed from V and 1 base from J, the gap between germline ends came to 12 bases. CDR3 sequence reads: CASSRTFENTEAFF. Here the CDR3 DNA reads TGTGCCAGCAGCAGGACATTCGAGAACACTGAAGCTTTCTTT.

V is TRBV28 and J is TRBJ2-7, with D hard to call. Germline CDR1 is MDHEN and CDR2 is SYDVKM. CDR3 length equals 12 residues. V was shortened by 3 bases and J by 6 bases, with 9 bases between the two germline ends. CDR3: CASSFAGIEQYF. The CDR3 nucleotides are TGTGCCAGCAGTTTCGCCGGAATCGAGCAGTACTTC.

This clonotype was counted at least ten times. The chain uses TRBV24-1 and TRBJ2-3, with a possible D match to TRBD2 (5 bases). With 4 bases removed from V and 5 bases from J, the gap between germline ends came to 12 bases. CDR1 is KGHDR and CDR2 is SFDVKD in the germline V gene. This CDR3 comprises 14 residues. The CDR3 DNA follows: TGTGCCACCAGTGACCGCAATCGGGGAGATACGCAGTATTTT. As protein: CATSDRNRGDTQYF.

The rearrangement joins TRBV4-3 to TRBJ2-5, with unresolved D. Trimming took 3 bases from V and 3 from J, leaving 8 bases between them. The CDR3 has 13 amino acids. Germline lookup yields CDR1 LGHNA and CDR2 YSLEER. The chain's CDR3 is CASSQILEETQYF. The CDR3 DNA sequence: TGCGCCAGCAGCCAGATATTAGAAGAGACCCAGTACTTC.

This chain uses TRBV6-2 or TRBV6-3 with TRBJ1-2; D unclear. The CDR3 is made up of 14 amino acids. With 6 bases removed from V and 0 bases from J, the gap between germline ends came to 11 bases. CDR1 and CDR2 from the germline V gene are MNHEY and SVGEGT. CDR3 nucleotide sequence: TGTGCCAGCAGAGCCGCCGGAACTAACTATGGCTACACCTTC. Encoded protein: CASRAAGTNYGYTF.

This clonotype came up a few times. The chain has TRBV13 and TRBJ2-5; TRBD1 might be the D (6 bases). Trimming stripped 0 bases from V and 4 bases from J, with 15 bases between. CDR1 is PRHDT and CDR2 is FYEKMQ in the germline V gene (reference sequence). CDR3 size: 16 residues. In nucleotides, the CDR3 is TGTGCCAGCAGCTTAGGAAGACAGGTCGAGGGAGAGACCCAGTACTTC. Residues: CASSLGRQVEGETQYF.

This clonotype came up many times. V gene TRBV12-3 or TRBV12-4 combines with J gene TRBJ2-3; D unresolved. The CDR3 is made up of 12 amino acids. Trimming stripped 6 bases from V and 3 bases from J, with 7 bases between. DNA for the CDR3: TGTGCCAGCAGACGAGTTACAGATACGCAGTATTTT. Protein product: CASRRVTDTQYF.

Ten or more counts support this clonotype. The chain combines TRBV7-2 with TRBJ2-3, with 7 bases that match TRBD2. CDR1 SGHTA and CDR2 FQGNSA come from the germline V gene. The CDR3 covers 15 residues. The ends lost 4 bases at V and 6 bases at J; junction bases unmatched: 10. The CDR3 bases are TGTGCCAGCAGCTCCCTCTGGGGGGGGACGGATACGCAGTATTTT. This encodes CASSSLWGGTDTQYF.

This clonotype was found a few times. The chain combines TRBV7-6 with TRBJ2-5; 9 nucleotides agree with TRBD2. The V and J ends lost 8 bases and 4 bases, in that order; junction bases with no gene match: 14. The germline gives CDR1 SGHVS, CDR2 FNYEAQ. The CDR3 is 16 amino acids. The CDR3 nucleotides are TGTGCCAGCCGCTCTAGTCCAGCGGGGGGAGGAGAGACCCAGTACTTC. Residues: CASRSSPAGGGETQYF.

The table lists this clonotype with a few counts. The chain uses TRBV11-3 and TRBJ1-1; maybe TRBD1 (5 bases). V lost 5 bases to trimming and J lost 1 base, with 8 bases between them. The CDR3 loop spans 13 amino acids. Per the germline V gene, CDR1 is SGHNT and CDR2 is YENEEA. For the CDR3, the DNA is TGTGCCAGCAGCCACGGACAGAACACTGAAGCTTTCTTT. This encodes CASSHGQNTEAFF.

In this sample, this clonotype turned up a few times. The chain is built from TRBV18 and TRBJ2-7, with 9 bases aligning to TRBD1. This CDR3 contains 15 residues. With 6 bases clipped from V and 4 bases from J, the junction kept 10 bases outside the gene matches. Germline-derived CDR1 and CDR2 are KGHSH and LQKENI. CDR3 sequence reads: CASSPGQGLGYEQYF. The CDR3 bases are TGTGCCAGCTCGCCGGGACAGGGTTTGGGGTACGAGCAGTACTTC.

V is TRBV4-3 and J is TRBJ2-5; 11 nucleotides line up with TRBD2. The V segment lost 6 bases and the J segment 5 bases; nucleotides outside the gene matches: 8. Germline CDR1 and CDR2: LGHNA and YSLEER. The CDR3 has 15 residues. In nucleotides, the CDR3 is TGCGCCAGCAGTAAACTACTAGCGGGGGACGAGACCCAGTACTTC. It yields the protein CASSKLLAGDETQYF.

This clonotype came up a few times. This sequence joins TRBV7-2 and TRBJ1-3; D uncertain. There are 15 residues in the CDR3. Germline-derived CDR1 and CDR2 are SGHTA and FQGNSA. The V end was cut by 5 bases, the J end by 4 bases, with 15 bases between. The CDR3 reads CASSLTVPPGNTIYF. The CDR3 nucleotides read TGTGCCAGCAGCCTCACAGTTCCCCCCGGAAACACCATATATTTT.

This clonotype has ten or more counts. The chain joins TRBV7-9 to TRBJ2-5; D is perhaps TRBD1 or TRBD2 (5 bases each). V lost 2 bases to trimming and J lost 5 bases, with 15 bases between them. This CDR3 contains 15 residues. Germline values: CDR1 SEHNR, CDR2 FQNEAQ (reference sequence). The CDR3 bases are TGTGCCAGCAGCTTAACCTCCGGACGGGGCGAGACCCAGTACTTC. Translation gives CASSLTSGRGETQYF.

This clonotype was counted only a few times. The chain carries TRBV7-8 and TRBJ2-3; 7 bases fit TRBD2. Germline V gene sequence: CDR1 SGHVS, CDR2 FQNEAQ. V gave up 7 bases and J gave up 2 bases; unmatched junction bases: 9. CDR3 length: 15 residues. CDR3 amino acids: CASTPRTSNTDTQYF. CDR3 DNA: TGTGCCAGCACCCCGCGGACTAGTAACACAGATACGCAGTATTTT.